The T cell receptor (beta chain) described here comes from a study of T cell repertoires in ileal Crohn's disease. Per sample, roughly 0.45 micrograms of biopsy DNA were TCRB immunosequenced. Libraries were prepared by immunoSEQ multiplex PCR; TCRdb keeps only in-frame clonotypes and omits some of them. The sample carries about 13,000 clones, around four fifths recorded once. This clone rates as large. Its antigen is undetermined. Notes on the study in general: Compared with non-smokers, active smokers at surgery showed more clonal expansions. Endoscopic recurrence occurred in every patient whose clonality exceeded 26.8%.

The germline V and J ends were trimmed by 5 bases and 5 bases, with 10 bases remaining between them. The CDR3 is 12 amino acids. The germline CDR1 and CDR2 sequences are PRHDT and FYEKMQ (reference sequence). Noted time point: neoterminal ileum biopsy at postoperative endoscopy, about 6 months after surgery. The sample comprised ileal tissue. This rearrangement joins TRBV13 to TRBJ2-7; a possible D gene is TRBD1 (5 bases). The clonotype comes from an adult with Crohn's disease. The CDR3 loop is CASSEQGDEQYF. The CDR3 nucleotides read TGTGCCAGCAGCGAACAAGGGGACGAGCAGTACTTC.